This is a list of T cell receptor beta chains from one sample in a study of somatic mutations in cytotoxic T cells in rheumatoid arthritis. TCRdb keeps only in-frame clones here, not all; method: immunoSEQ multiplex PCR. The table includes approximately 20,000 clones, almost 85% detected once. The sample comprised CD8+ T cells sorted from blood. These receptors were collected from a woman in her forties or fifties in good health. The CDR3 runs from the conserved cysteine through the conserved F or W. Fields, in order: clone size, J gene, D gene, V gene, CDR3 protein, CDR3 DNA. A D gene is named only where the DNA matches it firmly. A row's size may be missing; if present it is once, few, many or a size class.

clone size: NA; J gene: TRBJ1-3; D gene: TRBD1; V gene: TRBV13; CDR3 protein: CASSGRGRNTIYF; CDR3 DNA: TGTGCCAGCAGCGGCAGGGGGCGAAACACCATATATTTT
clone size: NA; J gene: TRBJ2-7; D gene: TRBD2; V gene: TRBV10-2; CDR3 protein: CASRVGGSAHEQYF; CDR3 DNA: TGCGCCAGCAGGGTAGGCGGGAGTGCCCACGAGCAGTACTTC
clone size: NA; J gene: TRBJ1-1; D gene: NA; V gene: TRBV27; CDR3 protein: CASSLNPEQNTEAFF; CDR3 DNA: TGTGCCAGCAGTTTAAACCCGGAGCAGAACACTGAAGCTTTCTTT
clone size: NA; J gene: TRBJ2-7; D gene: TRBD2; V gene: TRBV5-6; CDR3 protein: CASSLEASGAYEQYF; CDR3 DNA: TGTGCCAGCAGCTTGGAGGCTAGCGGGGCCTACGAGCAGTACTTC
clone size: NA; J gene: TRBJ2-7; D gene: TRBD1; V gene: TRBV29-1; CDR3 protein: CSVRGAVGQGGSEQYF; CDR3 DNA: TGCAGCGTCCGAGGGGCGGTCGGACAGGGTGGTTCCGAGCAGTACTTC
clone size: NA; J gene: TRBJ1-1; D gene: NA; V gene: TRBV6-5; CDR3 protein: CASSYGEEPYTEAFF; CDR3 DNA: TGTGCCAGCAGTTACGGCGAGGAACCTTACACTGAAGCTTTCTTT
clone size: NA; J gene: TRBJ1-5; D gene: NA; V gene: TRBV27; CDR3 protein: CASSLYYSDGPIRRPQHF; CDR3 DNA: TGTGCCAGCAGTTTATATTACTCGGACGGACCGATTCGGAGGCCCCAGCATTTT
clone size: NA; J gene: TRBJ2-1; D gene: TRBD2; V gene: TRBV7-8; CDR3 protein: CASSLSGGAVNEQFF; CDR3 DNA: TGTGCCAGCAGCTTAAGCGGGGGGGCCGTCAATGAGCAGTTCTTC
clone size: NA; J gene: TRBJ2-7; D gene: TRBD1; V gene: TRBV28; CDR3 protein: CASSSPTGVTYEQYF; CDR3 DNA: TGTGCCAGCAGTTCACCGACAGGGGTCACCTACGAGCAGTACTTC
clone size: NA; J gene: TRBJ1-5; D gene: TRBD1; V gene: TRBV4-1; CDR3 protein: CASSLRDLGQGEKGNQPQHF; CDR3 DNA: TGCGCCAGCAGCCTACGCGACCTTGGACAGGGGGAAAAGGGCAATCAGCCCCAGCATTTT
clone size: NA; J gene: TRBJ2-6; D gene: NA; V gene: TRBV4-2; CDR3 protein: CASSQGGGSGANVLTF; CDR3 DNA: TGTGCCAGCAGCCAAGGAGGGGGCTCTGGGGCCAACGTCCTGACTTTC
clone size: NA; J gene: TRBJ1-5; D gene: TRBD1; V gene: TRBV15; CDR3 protein: CATGDRVYQPQHF; CDR3 DNA: TGTGCCACCGGGGACAGGGTTTATCAGCCCCAGCATTTT
clone size: NA; J gene: TRBJ1-1; D gene: NA; V gene: TRBV13; CDR3 protein: CASSLEAANTEAFF; CDR3 DNA: TGTGCCAGCAGCTTAGAGGCAGCGAACACTGAAGCTTTCTTT
clone size: few; J gene: TRBJ2-2; D gene: NA; V gene: TRBV5-6; CDR3 protein: CASTSLAPDTGELFF; CDR3 DNA: TGTGCCAGCACCTCTCTGGCCCCGGACACCGGGGAGCTGTTTTTT
clone size: NA; J gene: TRBJ2-7; D gene: NA; V gene: TRBV11-2; CDR3 protein: CASSLGGQYEQYF; CDR3 DNA: TGTGCCAGCAGCTTAGGTGGGCAATACGAGCAGTACTTC
clone size: NA; J gene: TRBJ2-2; D gene: NA; V gene: TRBV14; CDR3 protein: CASSPFGGGNTGELFF; CDR3 DNA: TGTGCCAGCAGCCCCTTTGGGGGAGGGAACACCGGGGAGCTGTTTTTT